Listed below are T cell receptor beta chains from one sample, sequenced in a study of early T cells in non-severe SARS-CoV-2 infection. TCRdb recomputed calls from the 5' RACE reads with MiXCR, one row per CDR3 protein. Seen here are tens of thousands of distinct CDR3 sequences, 4.6% observed once, and the top ten hold approximately 5.4%. The input for sequencing was whole blood, taken at baseline. Receptors were obtained from an adult who was a healthcare worker with PCR-confirmed SARS-CoV-2 infection or an uninfected control (not recorded which). Each CDR3 is given with its conserved first and last residue. D genes are given only for firm matches. Rows may omit the clone size; those that give it use once, few, many or a size class.

D | size | J | V | DNA | CDR3
TRBD1 | few | TRBJ2-1 | TRBV5-5 | TGTGCCAGCAGCTTGCTGGGGACAGGTCCATCCTACAATGAGCAGTTCTTC | CASSLLGTGPSYNEQFF
- | many | TRBJ2-1 | TRBV29-1 | TGCAGCGCCGGCAATGAGCAGTTCTTC | CSAGNEQFF
- | many | TRBJ2-1 | TRBV7-7 | TGTGCTAGCAGCTTATCTCCACTAGGGGGAAATGAGCAGTTCTTC | CASSLSPLGGNEQFF
- | many | TRBJ1-2 | TRBV6-5 | TGTGCCAGCAGCCCTGCCAGTTTTAGCTATGGCTACACCTTC | CASSPASFSYGYTF
TRBD1 | many | TRBJ2-3 | TRBV29-1 | TGCAGCGTTGACGGGACAGGGGGCCCAGATACGCAGTATTTT | CSVDGTGGPDTQYF
- | many | TRBJ2-1 | TRBV4-1 | TGCGCCAGCAGCCAAGATACGGGAGCACCCTACAATGAGCAGTTCTTC | CASSQDTGAPYNEQFF
- | few | TRBJ2-7 | TRBV7-6 | TGTGCCAGCGCCCCCTCCCAGCCCTACGAGCAGTACTTC | CASAPSQPYEQYF
- | many | TRBJ2-7 | TRBV29-1 | TGCAGCGTTCTGCAGGGACCATCCTACGAGCAGTACTTC | CSVLQGPSYEQYF
TRBD2 | - | TRBJ2-5 | TRBV20-1 | TGCAGTGCCCCCTTAAGCGGGAGACGCCAAGAGACCCAGTACTTC | CSAPLSGRRQETQYF
- | many | TRBJ2-1 | TRBV20-1 | TGCAGTGCCCGAGCCCCTCAGGCGGGATATTTTAGTGAGCAGTTCTTC | CSARAPQAGYFSEQFF
- | many | TRBJ1-6 | TRBV2 | TGTGCCAGCAGCTCTTCAGGGAGCTCCTATAATTCACCCCTCCACTTT | CASSSSGSSYNSPLHF
- | large | TRBJ1-5 | TRBV6-4 | TGTGCCACCTCAGGGGCTCAGCCCCAGCATTTT | CATSGAQPQHF
TRBD1 | many | TRBJ1-1 | TRBV5-1 | TGCGCCAGCAACACAATTAACACAGGGGTAAACACTGAAGCTTTCTTT | CASNTINTGVNTEAFF
- | many | TRBJ2-5 | TRBV24-1 | TGTGCCACCAGTGATTTCGGGGGCCCGTTTCAAGAGACCCAGTACTTC | CATSDFGGPFQETQYF
- | medium-sized | TRBJ1-5 | TRBV6-1 | TGTGCCAGCAGTGAAGTCAGGACGGTGAATCAGCCCCAGCATTTT | CASSEVRTVNQPQHF
- | - | TRBJ2-3 | TRBV6-2/TRBV6-3 | TGTGCCAGCAGTTATGCCGAGGAGACAGATACGCAGTATTTT | CASSYAEETDTQYF
TRBD1 | many | TRBJ2-7 | TRBV25-1 | TGTGCCAGCACATATAAATGCCGGGACAGGGGGTACGAGCAGTACTTC | CASTYKCRDRGYEQYF
TRBD2 | many | TRBJ2-3 | TRBV6-5 | TGTGCCAGCAGTCTCGGGACTAGCGGTGTCGATACGCAGTATTTT | CASSLGTSGVDTQYF
TRBD2 | many | TRBJ2-1 | TRBV5-5 | TGTGCCAGCAGCTTTGGCCTAGCGGGCTACAATGAGCAGTTCTTC | CASSFGLAGYNEQFF
- | many | TRBJ1-1 | TRBV6-2/TRBV6-3 | TGTGCCAGCAGACCCCCGGCCGGCCGGCGGACTGAAGCTTTCTTT | CASRPPAGRRTEAFF